A single sample gave rise to the 7 T cell receptor beta chains below, sequenced in a study of T-cell reconstitution after alpha-beta-depleted transplantation in children. Unique molecular identifiers were built into the TCRbeta library. TCRdb reanalysed the PCR reads using MiXCR and keeps one entry per CDR3 protein. The data contain approximately 240,000 distinct CDR3 sequences, more than 7.5% of them singletons. Sequencing was performed on PBMCs from the stem cell graft donor, taken from the stem cell graft. All receptors derive from a human donor who donated a stem cell graft to a child with SCID.

This clonotype was recorded many times. The gene calls are TRBV5-6 and TRBJ1-5; D not certain. CDR1 is SGHDT, CDR2 YYEEEE, per germline. Trimming took off 4 bases at V and 1 base at J, with 6 bases between the two ends. CDR3 length: 13 residues. The CDR3 reads CASSRGSNQPQHF. The CDR3 DNA is TGTGCCAGCAGCCGGGGAAGCAATCAGCCCCAGCATTTT.

This clonotype was counted ten times or more. The chain's CDR3 is CASSLLPGANVLTF. The CDR3 coding sequence is TGTGCCAGCAGCTTATTGCCTGGGGCCAACGTCCTGACTTTC. V gene TRBV5-5 combines with J gene TRBJ2-6; no reliable D call. The V and J ends lost 2 bases and 2 bases respectively, with 5 bases between them. Per germline, CDR1 SGHKS and CDR2 YYEKEE (reference sequence). There are 14 residues in the CDR3. The full variable domain, in which reference TRBV5-5 and TRBJ2-6 provide the parts outside the CDR3, is DAGVTQSPTHLIKTRGQQVTLRCSPISGHKSVSWYQQVLGQGPQFIFQYYEKEERGRGNFPDRFSARQFPNYSSELNVNALLLGDSALYLCASSLLPGANVLTFGAGSRLTVL.

In this sample, this clonotype turned up many times. The chain links TRBV5-6 to TRBJ1-2, with D hard to call. CDR1 is SGHDT and CDR2 is YYEEEE in the germline V gene. Trimming left V 2 bases short and J 13 bases short, with 12 bases between. The CDR3 loop spans 11 amino acids. CDR3 DNA: TGTGCCAGCAGCTTCGGCCCCGAAGGCACCTTC. Translation: CASSFGPEGTF.

This clonotype was seen at least ten times. This chain uses TRBV10-3 with TRBJ2-7, with D maybe TRBD2 (5 bases). The V gene lost 0 bases and the J gene lost 3 bases, with 15 bases spanning the gap. CDR1 is ENHRY and CDR2 is SYGVKD in the germline V gene. The CDR3 contains 16 residues. Here the CDR3 DNA reads TGTGCCATCAGTGAGTCGGGAGACGTGCCCTACTACGAGCAGTACTTC. Its protein product is CAISESGDVPYYEQYF.

This clonotype was detected many times. The CDR3 nucleotides read TGTGCCAGCAGCATTAGCGGGGGAGCTTTCAATGAGCAGTTCTTC. Amino acids: CASSISGGAFNEQFF. This chain joins TRBV3-1 and TRBJ2-1; 9 bases match TRBD2. V was clipped by 5 bases and J by 6 bases; unmatched bases: 8. Germline V gives CDR1 LGHDT, CDR2 YNNKEL (reference sequence). The CDR3 loop spans 15 amino acids.

This clonotype was seen at least ten times. V is TRBV7-9 and J is TRBJ2-7; D is possibly TRBD1 or TRBD2 (5 bases each). Trimming cost V 2 bases and J 2 bases, with 10 bases left between them. Germline V CDR1 and CDR2: SEHNR, FQNEAQ (reference sequence). The CDR3 sequence is 14 residues long. The CDR3 loop is CASSLIEGTYEQYF. The CDR3 nucleotides are TGTGCCAGCAGCTTAATAGAGGGGACCTACGAGCAGTACTTC.

To note about this clonotype: A much larger clone lies a single base off, so this may be a read error. The chain joins TRBV6-5 to TRBJ2-1; 7 nucleotides align to TRBD1. This CDR3 contains 15 residues. CDR1 MNHEY and CDR2 SVGAGI come from the germline V gene. CDR3: CASSSLGQEYGERFF. The CDR3 DNA is TGTGCCAGCAGTTCTCTTGGACAGGAGTATGGTGAGCGGTTCTTC.